This T cell receptor beta chain was identified during a study of blood T cell repertoires in COVID-19. Study-level information: Italy, Spain and the United States were the sources of the convalescent and acute COVID-19 samples.

As processed by the authors: The assay estimated nucleated cells by amplifying reference gene primers. Assay used: immunoSEQ multiplex PCR; TCRdb lists only in-frame clones, some missing. V, J and clone size were drawn from that table, and D and trimming were deduced from the DNA. This sample has 62,000 or so clones, with roughly three quarters found just once. The Seattle patients joined while their infection was active and were tracked longitudinally afterward. CDR3 length equals 12 residues. V lost 6 bases to trimming and J lost 6 bases, with 8 bases between them. Germline lookup yields CDR1 MDHEN and CDR2 SYDVKM.

The clonotype comes from a man in his 60s with COVID-19, enrolled during active disease. The gene calls are TRBV28 and TRBJ2-2; D uncertain. Sequences were obtained from peripheral blood. The CDR3 nucleotides are TGTGCCAGCAGCCCAGGCCCCGGGGAGCTGTTTTTT. Translating it yields CASSPGPGELFF.